A selection of T cell receptor beta chains follows, all from one sample in a study of T-cell memory formation after mild COVID-19. TCRdb passed the 5' RACE reads through MiXCR, listing each CDR3 protein once. Among around 320,000 distinct CDR3 sequences listed, roughly 21% were seen once. The sequenced material came from PBMCs or a T cell subset sorted from them (not recorded which). The source of these receptors is a man aged 18 to 29 who had mild COVID-19 (a few samples of this study predate the infection). Cell type and time point are not known. CDR3s include the opening cysteine and the closing phenylalanine or tryptophan. Fields, in order: D gene, CDR3 length, J gene, V gene, clone size, CDR3 protein, CDR3 DNA. A D gene is named only where the DNA matches it firmly. Part of the rows lack a size; the others show once, few, many or a class for expanded clones.

- 15 TRBJ1-4 TRBV20-1 - CSAREGGRINEKLFF TGCAGTGCTAGAGAGGGGGGACGGATTAATGAAAAACTGTTTTTT
- 15 TRBJ1-5 TRBV3-1 few CASSQNQGSNQPQHF TGTGCCAGCAGCCAGAATCAGGGTTCCAATCAGCCCCAGCATTTT
TRBD2 16 TRBJ2-3 TRBV4-1 few CASSQAATSGGDTQYF TGCGCCAGCAGCCAAGCAGCGACTAGCGGGGGAGATACGCAGTATTTT
TRBD1 16 TRBJ1-2 TRBV7-2 - CASSREFRQGGSGYTF TGTGCCAGCAGCCGAGAATTTAGACAGGGAGGAAGCGGCTACACCTTC
TRBD1 17 TRBJ1-1 TRBV5-1 few CASSLAPGQGTSTEAFF TGCGCCAGCAGCTTGGCCCCGGGACAGGGGACGTCTACTGAAGCTTTCTTT
TRBD1 15 TRBJ2-5 TRBV6-1 few CASAPLQGAFETQYF TGTGCCAGCGCCCCTTTACAGGGGGCTTTTGAGACCCAGTACTTC
- 17 TRBJ2-5 TRBV27 - CASSSLSLWTEKETQYF TGTGCCAGCAGTTCACTATCCCTGTGGACGGAAAAAGAGACCCAGTACTTC
TRBD1 15 TRBJ1-1 TRBV6-1 - CASSRETGVGTEAFF TGTGCCAGCAGTCGGGAGACAGGGGTAGGGACTGAAGCTTTCTTT
- 15 TRBJ2-5 TRBV6-2/TRBV6-3 - CASSLSRGLAGTQYF TGTGCCAGCAGTCTTTCTAGAGGACTCGCGGGGACCCAGTACTTC
TRBD2 16 TRBJ2-2 TRBV6-6 few CASSPGLAAFRGELFF TGTGCCAGCAGTCCCGGACTAGCCGCTTTCCGCGGGGAGCTGTTTTTT
- 15 TRBJ2-4 TRBV7-2 many CASSLVPRGQDIQYF TGTGCCAGCAGCTTAGTCCCCAGGGGTCAGGACATTCAGTACTTC
- 13 TRBJ2-1 TRBV6-1 few CASSGNRVDEQFF TGTGCCAGCAGTGGAAACAGGGTCGATGAGCAGTTCTTC
- 14 TRBJ1-6 TRBV2 - CASKVQGVGSPLHF TGTGCCAGCAAGGTACAGGGAGTGGGTTCACCCCTCCACTTT
- 13 TRBJ2-5 TRBV29-1 - CSVKTVLQETQYF TGCAGCGTGAAGACGGTCTTACAAGAGACCCAGTACTTC
TRBD2 16 TRBJ2-4 TRBV4-1 - CASSLGPSGGQNIQYF TGCGCCAGCAGCCTCGGGCCCAGCGGGGGCCAAAACATTCAGTACTTC
- 15 TRBJ2-5 TRBV18 few CASSPPGGGTETQYF TGTGCCAGCTCACCACCGGGGGGGGGCACAGAGACCCAGTACTTC
TRBD2 14 TRBJ2-7 TRBV6-1 few CASSRASGGYEQYF TGTGCCAGCAGTCGGGCTAGCGGGGGCTACGAGCAGTACTTC
TRBD1 15 TRBJ1-1 TRBV27 few CASPTTSTGQTEAFF TGTGCCAGCCCTACTACCTCGACAGGGCAAACTGAAGCTTTCTTT
TRBD2 15 TRBJ2-3 TRBV7-2 few CASSPSGGWADTQYF TGTGCCAGCAGCCCTAGCGGGGGGTGGGCAGATACGCAGTATTTT
- 13 TRBJ1-4 TRBV27 few CASKRAGNEKLFF TGTGCCAGCAAGCGCGCCGGGAATGAAAAACTGTTTTTT
TRBD2 15 TRBJ2-3 TRBV12-3/TRBV12-4 - CASSSSGGPSGTQYF TGTGCCAGCAGTTCAAGCGGGGGCCCTTCGGGTACGCAGTATTTT
- 11 TRBJ1-4 TRBV20-1 few CSAVGYEKLFF TGCAGTGCCGTGGGGTACGAAAAACTGTTTTTT
- 15 TRBJ2-1 TRBV15 - CATSREGAPANEQFF TGTGCCACCAGCAGAGAGGGCGCGCCGGCCAATGAGCAGTTCTTC
- 16 TRBJ1-6 TRBV21-1 few CASSKVPHSYNSPLHF TGTGCCAGCAGCAAAGTCCCCCACTCCTATAATTCACCCCTCCACTTT
- 16 TRBJ1-6 TRBV7-2 few CASSSRQYGYNSPLHF TGTGCCAGCAGCTCGAGACAGTACGGTTATAATTCACCCCTCCACTTT
TRBD2 15 TRBJ2-2 TRBV5-8 few CASSILAGNTGELFF TGTGCCAGCAGCATACTAGCGGGGAACACCGGGGAGCTGTTTTTT
TRBD2 14 TRBJ2-5 TRBV12-3/TRBV12-4 few CASRILAGRETQYF TGTGCCAGCAGAATCCTAGCGGGACGGGAGACCCAGTACTTC
- 13 TRBJ1-2 TRBV24-1 - CATSEDNNYGYTF TGTGCCACCAGTGAGGACAATAACTATGGCTACACCTTC
- 15 TRBJ1-1 TRBV15 - CATSGYRPTNTEAFF TGTGCCACCAGCGGCTACAGGCCTACGAACACTGAAGCTTTCTTT
- 14 TRBJ1-1 TRBV20-1 - CSARGGGPGTEAFF TGCAGTGCTAGAGGGGGGGGACCTGGGACTGAAGCTTTCTTT
- 12 TRBJ1-1 TRBV20-1 - CSARRMNTEAFF TGCAGTGCTAGGCGGATGAACACTGAAGCTTTCTTT
- 14 TRBJ1-1 TRBV12-3/TRBV12-4 few CASSFEQDNTEAFF TGTGCCAGCAGTTTCGAACAAGATAACACTGAAGCTTTCTTT
- 14 TRBJ2-2 TRBV4-1 many CASSQGVDTGELFF TGCGCCAGCAGCCAAGGAGTCGACACCGGGGAGCTGTTTTTT
- 18 TRBJ1-1 TRBV6-5 few CASSYSVLYRVTNTEAFF TGTGCCAGCAGTTACTCCGTCTTATACAGGGTGACGAACACTGAAGCTTTCTTT
- 15 TRBJ1-2 TRBV5-4 - CASSLAVQINYGYTF TGTGCCAGCAGCTTGGCTGTGCAGATTAACTATGGCTACACCTTC
- 12 TRBJ1-1 TRBV12-3/TRBV12-4 - CASSPGPTEAFF TGTGCCAGCAGTCCCGGGCCCACTGAAGCTTTCTTT
TRBD2 16 TRBJ2-5 TRBV6-5 - CDSRRTSGGIQETQYF TGTGACAGCAGACGAACTAGCGGGGGGATCCAAGAGACCCAGTACTTC
TRBD1 13 TRBJ1-1 TRBV12-3/TRBV12-4 - CASRGQGTSEAFF TGTGCCAGCAGAGGACAGGGAACCTCTGAAGCTTTCTTT
- 14 TRBJ2-5 TRBV6-5 - CASSSGHRAETQYF TGTGCCAGCAGCTCAGGACACAGGGCAGAGACCCAGTACTTC
- 13 TRBJ2-6 TRBV5-1 few CASSLKGANVLTF TGCGCCAGCAGCTTGAAGGGGGCCAACGTCCTGACTTTC
- 13 TRBJ2-3 TRBV5-1 many CASSLGAGDTQYF TGCGCCAGCAGCTTGGGAGCAGGGGATACGCAGTATTTT
TRBD1 16 TRBJ2-2 TRBV27 few CASSLERGLSTGELFF TGTGCCAGCAGTTTAGAGAGGGGGCTGAGCACCGGGGAGCTGTTTTTT
TRBD1 17 TRBJ2-1 TRBV29-1 - CSATRLSGTGVNNEQFF TGCAGCGCTACCCGCCTCTCCGGGACAGGGGTTAACAATGAGCAGTTCTTC
- 15 TRBJ1-1 TRBV21-1 few CASRKDQGKDTEAFF TGTGCCAGCCGTAAGGATCAGGGGAAGGACACTGAAGCTTTCTTT
- 16 TRBJ1-6 TRBV18 - CASSAGPPLGDSPLHF TGTGCCAGCTCAGCGGGACCGCCCTTAGGAGATTCACCCCTCCACTTT
- 14 TRBJ1-3 TRBV11-2 few CASSRSGIGNTIYF TGTGCCAGCAGCCGATCGGGGATCGGAAACACCATATATTTT
- 15 TRBJ1-3 TRBV6-5 - CASSYRPEPGNTIYF TGTGCCAGCAGTTACCGTCCGGAGCCTGGAAACACCATATATTTT
TRBD2 17 TRBJ2-3 TRBV4-1 - CASSQDPASGVTDTQYF TGCGCCAGCAGCCAAGATCCGGCTAGCGGGGTCACAGATACGCAGTATTTT